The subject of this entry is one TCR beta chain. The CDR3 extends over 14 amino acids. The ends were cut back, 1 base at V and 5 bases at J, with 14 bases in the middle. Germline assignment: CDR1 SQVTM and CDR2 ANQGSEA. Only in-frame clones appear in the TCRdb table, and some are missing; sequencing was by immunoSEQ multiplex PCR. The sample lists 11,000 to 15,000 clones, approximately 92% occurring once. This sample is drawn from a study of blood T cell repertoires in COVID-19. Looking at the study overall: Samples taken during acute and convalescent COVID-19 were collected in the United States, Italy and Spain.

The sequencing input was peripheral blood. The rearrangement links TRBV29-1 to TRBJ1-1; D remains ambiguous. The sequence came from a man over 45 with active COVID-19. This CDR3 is CSVEVGGVLTEAFF. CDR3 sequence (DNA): TGCAGCGTTGAAGTAGGAGGTGTTTTGACTGAAGCTTTCTTT. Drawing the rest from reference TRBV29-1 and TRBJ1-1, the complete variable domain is SAVISQKPSRDICQRGTSLTIQCQVDSQVTMMFWYRQQPGQSLTLIATANQGSEATYESGFVIDKFPISRPNLTFSTLTVSNMSPEDSSIYLCSVEVGGVLTEAFFGQGTRLTVV.